The clone carrying this T cell receptor beta chain turned up a few times. Its antigen is unidentified. TCRdb re-derived calls from the RACE reads in MiXCR, one entry per CDR3 protein. Altogether a few hundred thousand distinct CDR3 sequences are present, nearly 6.5% being singletons, with the ten largest covering about 5.6%. This CDR3 is built from 14 residues. CDR1 is SGHRS and CDR2 is YFSETQ in the germline V gene. V shed 4 bases and J shed 1 base, with 11 bases lying between them. Time point indicated: patch test 2, 6 weeks after DPC sensitization. Stated treatment: therapeutic diphenylcyclopropenone sensitization with weekly scalp DPC. Investigators collected blood before applying each patch test. Participating donors were patients with alopecia, aged 18 to 70 years, considered appropriate candidates for DPC. Extraction yielded total RNA from whole blood (unfractionated). The sample belongs to a study of human T cells and chemical hapten exposure. Study results and limitations: Patch test score showed a positive correlation with PT1 expanded TCR counts.

The sequence was collected from a woman between 18 and 29 years old with alopecia areata. Some clones in this sample may be carry-over from other donors' samples. The sequencing used whole blood, collected in connection with sensitization to the hapten diphenylcyclopropenone (DPC). The chain joins TRBV5-1 to TRBJ2-5; D possibly corresponds to TRBD2 (6 bases). The CDR3 DNA is TGCGCCAGCAGCCCGGGACTTACCCAAGAGACCCAGTACTTC. It encodes CASSPGLTQETQYF.